This T cell receptor (beta chain) was sequenced for a study of T cells in Graves' hyperthyroidism and ophthalmopathy. V lost 6 bases to trimming and J lost 4 bases; unmatched junction nucleotides: 9. This CDR3 spans 15 amino acids. Germline CDR1 is SNHLY and CDR2 is FYNNEI. Diagnoses were established using clinical symptoms, serum thyroxine and TRAb, thyroid ultrasound and orbital computed tomography. Blood from later-ophthalmopathy patients was taken at first hyperthyroidism diagnosis. This clonotype was recorded many times. Amplified regions were TCR beta CDR3 sequences from RNA transcripts. The primer set for the first-round RT-PCR of the TCR CDR3 was HTBI. TCRdb re-called the multiplex PCR reads through MiXCR, storing one row per CDR3 protein. The table shows some 250,000 distinct CDR3 sequences, with 15% occurring only once.

This sequence originates from a woman in her forties or fifties with Graves' hyperthyroidism that later progressed to Graves' ophthalmopathy. Source material: blood. The chain joins TRBV2 to TRBJ2-5, with 9 bases fitting TRBD1. The CDR3 spells CASSDRGYGAETQYF. The DNA for the CDR3 is TGTGCCAGCAGCGACAGGGGGTACGGGGCAGAGACCCAGTACTTC.